This T cell receptor (beta chain) was recorded in a study of T cell responses to AZD1222 COVID-19 vaccine. TCRdb keeps only in-frame clones here, not all; method: immunoSEQ multiplex PCR. The sample records 80,000 to 95,000 clones, about 90% being singletons. As for this clone: What it binds is unknown.

Study-level findings and limits: Seropositive AZD1222 recipients at baseline numbered only 6 or 7.

Germline lookup yields CDR1 MDHEN and CDR2 SYDVKM. Trimming removed 2 bases from V and 0 bases from J, with 8 bases in between. The CDR3 spans 15 residues. The TCR originated in an adult in good health. The gene calls are TRBV28 and TRBJ2-4; D is possibly TRBD1 or TRBD2 (5 bases each). The source was peripheral blood, collected on day 0 of AZD1222 vaccination. The CDR3 sequence is CASSLGGVAKNIQYF. The CDR3 DNA reads TGTGCCAGCAGTTTAGGGGGAGTAGCCAAAAACATTCAGTACTTC.